The source of this T cell receptor beta chain is a study of blood T cell repertoires in COVID-19. Whole-study context: Specimens from acute and convalescent COVID-19 originated in the United States, Italy and Spain. Nucleic acid was either cDNA or gDNA, and it came from T cells, B-cell-depleted T cells, or PBMCs.

The CDR3 is 13 residues long. Looked up from germline, CDR1 is SGHNT and CDR2 is YYREEE (reference sequence). Trimming stripped 4 bases from V and 0 bases from J, with 5 bases between. In the study's own analysis: Reference gene primers were amplified, and this amplification served to estimate nucleated cell counts. Some clones are missing from TCRdb's copy, which holds only in-frame ones; the method was immunoSEQ multiplex PCR. V, J and clone size reflect that table, while D and trimming were determined from the DNA. Of about 250,000 clones detected, 88% appear once; the ten largest clones hold about 5.9%. During active infection, Seattle patients enrolled and were then monitored through disease.

The material sequenced was peripheral blood. The rearrangement links TRBV5-4 to TRBJ2-1; D unclear. The sequence derives from a woman aged 25 to 45 with COVID-19, enrolled during active disease. The chain's CDR3 is CASSPNSYNEQFF. The CDR3 nucleotides are TGTGCCAGCAGCCCTAACTCCTACAATGAGCAGTTCTTC.